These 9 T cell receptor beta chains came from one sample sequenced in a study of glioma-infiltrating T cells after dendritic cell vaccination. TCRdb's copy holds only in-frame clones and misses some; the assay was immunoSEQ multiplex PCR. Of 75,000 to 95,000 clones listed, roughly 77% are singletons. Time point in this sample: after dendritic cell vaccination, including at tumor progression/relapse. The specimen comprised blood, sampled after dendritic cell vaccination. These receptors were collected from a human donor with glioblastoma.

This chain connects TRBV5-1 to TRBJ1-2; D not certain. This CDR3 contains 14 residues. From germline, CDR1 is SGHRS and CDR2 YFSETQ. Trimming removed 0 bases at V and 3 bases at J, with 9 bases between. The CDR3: CASSLDDGDYGYTF. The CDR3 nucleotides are TGCGCCAGCAGCTTGGATGATGGAGACTATGGCTACACCTTC. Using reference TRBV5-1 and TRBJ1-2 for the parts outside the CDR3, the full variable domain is KAGVTQTPRYLIKTRGQQVTLSCSPISGHRSVSWYQQTPGQGLQFLFEYFSETQRNKGNFPGRFSGRQFSNSRSEMNVSTLELGDSALYLCASSLDDGDYGYTFGSGTRLTVV.

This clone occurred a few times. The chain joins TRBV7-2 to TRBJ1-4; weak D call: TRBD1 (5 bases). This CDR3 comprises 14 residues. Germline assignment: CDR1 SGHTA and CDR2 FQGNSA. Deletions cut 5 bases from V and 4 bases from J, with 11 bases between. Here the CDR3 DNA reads TGTGCCAGCAGCCCGGGGAGGGGTAATGAAAAACTGTTTTTT. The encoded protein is CASSPGRGNEKLFF.

CDR3 bases: TGTGCCAGCTCTCGACGGACTGATATCGGGGACACTGAAGCTTTCTTT. Its translation: CASSRRTDIGDTEAFF. The chain employs TRBV18 and TRBJ1-1; no definite D call. V lost 6 bases to trimming and J lost 3 bases, with 20 bases between them. Germline V gene lookup returns CDR1 KGHSH and CDR2 LQKENI. The CDR3 runs to 16 residues.

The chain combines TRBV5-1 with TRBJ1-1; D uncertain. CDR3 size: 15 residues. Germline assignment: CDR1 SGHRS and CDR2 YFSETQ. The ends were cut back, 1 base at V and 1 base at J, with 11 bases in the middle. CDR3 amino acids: CASSLSQSRNTEAFF. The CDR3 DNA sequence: TGCGCCAGCAGCTTGAGTCAGTCCAGGAACACTGAAGCTTTCTTT.

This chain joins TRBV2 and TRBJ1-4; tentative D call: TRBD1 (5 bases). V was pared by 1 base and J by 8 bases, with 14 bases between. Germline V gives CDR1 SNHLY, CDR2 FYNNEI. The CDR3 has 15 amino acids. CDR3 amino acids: CASSEVSRGLEKLFF. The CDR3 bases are TGTGCCAGCAGTGAAGTTTCTCGGGGACTGGAAAAACTGTTTTTT.

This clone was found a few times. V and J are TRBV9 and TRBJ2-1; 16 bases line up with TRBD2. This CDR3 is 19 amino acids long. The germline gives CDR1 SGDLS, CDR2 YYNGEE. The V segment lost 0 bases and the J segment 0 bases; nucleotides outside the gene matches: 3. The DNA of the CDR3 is TGTGCCAGCAGCGTAGGGGGACTAGCGGGAGGGAGCTCCTACAATGAGCAGTTCTTC. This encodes CASSVGGLAGGSSYNEQFF.

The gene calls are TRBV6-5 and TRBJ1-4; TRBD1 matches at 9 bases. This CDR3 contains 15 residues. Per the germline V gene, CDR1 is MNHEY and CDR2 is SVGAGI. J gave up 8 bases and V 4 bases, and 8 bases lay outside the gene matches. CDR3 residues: CASSFSGTGNEKLFF. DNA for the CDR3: TGTGCCAGCAGTTTCTCCGGGACAGGGAACGAAAAACTGTTTTTT.

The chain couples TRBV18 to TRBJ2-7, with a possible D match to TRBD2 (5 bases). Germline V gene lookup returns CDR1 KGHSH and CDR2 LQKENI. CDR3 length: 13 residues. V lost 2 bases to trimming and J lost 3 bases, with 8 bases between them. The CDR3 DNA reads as TGTGCCAGCTCACCAGACTATAACTACGAGCAGTACGTC. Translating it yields CASSPDYNYEQYV.

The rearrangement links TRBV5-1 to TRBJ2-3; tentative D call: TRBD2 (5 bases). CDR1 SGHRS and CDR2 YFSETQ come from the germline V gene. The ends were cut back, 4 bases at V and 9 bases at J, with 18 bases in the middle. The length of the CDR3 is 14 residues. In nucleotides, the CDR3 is TGCGCCAGCAGCCCGGACCCTAGGGAGAGGACGCAGTATTTT. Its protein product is CASSPDPRERTQYF.